The 20 T cell receptor beta chains listed next were all sequenced from one sample in a study of blood T cell repertoires in COVID-19. The data were produced by immunoSEQ multiplex PCR, yet TCRdb's version contains in-frame clones alone and is incomplete. The sample carries about 53,000 clones, 81% recorded once. The sample comprised peripheral blood. The receptors here all came from a woman older than 75 with COVID-19, enrolled during active disease.

The rearrangement joins TRBV3-1 (or the pseudogene TRBV3-2) to TRBJ1-5; 8 positions agree with TRBD1. After removal of 6 bases from V and 5 bases from J, the junction contained 6 bases not matched to a gene. Germline V gene sequence: CDR1 LGHDT, CDR2 YNNKEL (reference sequence). The CDR3 extends over 14 amino acids. The CDR3 DNA follows: TGTGCCAGCAGTCGAGGACAGGGCCATCAGCCCCAGCATTTT. It is translated as CASSRGQGHQPQHF.

V usage is TRBV5-1 and J usage is TRBJ1-4; the D gene is possibly TRBD1 (6 bases). This CDR3 has 16 residues. Trimming took 4 bases from V and 7 from J, leaving 20 bases between them. CDR1 SGHRS and CDR2 YFSETQ come from the germline V gene. The CDR3 DNA follows: TGCGCCAGCAGCCCACTTACAGGCGAAGGGGGTGAAAAACTGTTTTTT. It yields the protein CASSPLTGEGGEKLFF.

The chain employs TRBV2 and TRBJ2-7, with 10 positions matching TRBD2. Trimming removed 4 bases from V and 4 bases from J; junction bases left unmatched: 7. The length of the CDR3 is 15 residues. Germline values: CDR1 SNHLY, CDR2 FYNNEI. The DNA for the CDR3 is TGTGCCAGCAGTGTAGGAATAGCGGGAGGTTACGAGCAGTACTTC. As protein: CASSVGIAGGYEQYF.

This clone was counted a single time. The rearrangement joins TRBV28 to TRBJ1-5; 8 bases align to TRBD1. The CDR3 spans 12 residues. The junction had 5 bases not matched to a gene; V was cut back by 9 bases and J by 7 bases. Germline CDR1 is MDHEN and CDR2 is SYDVKM. The CDR3 protein is CASSQGEQPQHF. The DNA for the CDR3 is TGTGCCAGTTCACAGGGGGAGCAGCCCCAGCATTTT.

This sequence joins TRBV7-9 and TRBJ2-5; D remains unclear. Trimming cost V 3 bases and J 1 base, with 9 bases left between them. In germline, CDR1 is SEHNR, CDR2 FQNEAQ (reference sequence). The CDR3 loop spans 14 amino acids. CDR3 loop: CASSFSLGQETQYF. In nucleotides, the CDR3 is TGTGCCAGCAGCTTCTCCCTAGGCCAAGAGACCCAGTACTTC.

This chain connects TRBV19 to TRBJ1-2; D gene ambiguous. The CDR3 runs to 13 residues. Germline CDR1 reads LNHDA; CDR2 reads SQIVND (reference sequence). V lost 6 bases and J 1 base, leaving 9 bases between the germline ends. The DNA for the CDR3 is TGTGCCAGTAGCCCGGCGGGTAACTATGGCTACACCTTC. Its translation is CASSPAGNYGYTF.

The V call is TRBV30, the J call TRBJ1-1; possibly TRBD1 for D (6 bases). This CDR3 has 13 amino acids. Per the germline V gene, CDR1 is GTSNPN and CDR2 is SVGIG (reference sequence). V was shortened by 8 bases and J by 5 bases, with 18 bases between the two germline ends. The CDR3 DNA reads TGTGCCGGGTCGGGACAACATGGGACTGAAGCTTTCTTT. The encoded protein is CAGSGQHGTEAFF.

The chain combines TRBV6-5 with TRBJ1-3, with 7 bases aligning to TRBD1. This CDR3 contains 13 residues. The trim removed 5 bases at V and 9 bases at J, leaving 7 bases unmatched. The germline V gene encodes CDR1 MNHEY and CDR2 SVGAGI. Here the CDR3 DNA reads TGTGCCAGCAGTATAGACAGGGACGCCACCATATATTTT. This encodes CASSIDRDATIYF.

The chain joins TRBV18 to TRBJ2-1, with D maybe TRBD1 (5 bases). V was clipped by 2 bases and J by 0 bases, with 8 bases between them. This CDR3 has 15 residues. Germline CDR1 KGHSH, CDR2 LQKENI. The CDR3 is CASSPGQGSYNEQFF. The DNA for the CDR3 is TGTGCCAGCTCACCAGGGCAGGGCTCCTACAATGAGCAGTTCTTC.

This clone showed up just once. CDR3 region: CASSPRLVQANSPLHF. The DNA of the CDR3 is TGTGCCAGCTCACCCCGATTAGTACAGGCGAATTCACCCCTCCACTTT. The genes are TRBV18 and TRBJ1-6; D is possibly TRBD1 (5 bases). Trimming removed 3 bases at V and 7 bases at J, with 16 bases between. This CDR3 comprises 16 residues. Per germline, CDR1 KGHSH and CDR2 LQKENI. The full variable domain, in which reference TRBV18 and TRBJ1-6 provide the parts outside the CDR3, is NAGVMQNPRHLVRRRGQEARLRCSPMKGHSHVYWYRQLPEEGLKFMVYLQKENIIDESGMPKERFSAEFPKEGPSILRIQQVVRGDSAAYFCASSPRLVQANSPLHFGNGTRLTVT.

In nucleotides, the CDR3 is TGTGCCAGCAGTGAACGAGTAAGCGGGAGGGCCGCAAAAAACATTCAGTACTTC. Translated, it gives CASSERVSGRAAKNIQYF. The rearrangement joins TRBV2 to TRBJ2-4, with 10 bases matching TRBD2. Germline-derived CDR1 and CDR2 are SNHLY and FYNNEI. The V and J ends lost 2 bases and 4 bases, in that order; junction bases with no gene match: 11. The CDR3 spans 18 residues.

CDR3 bases: TGTGCCAGCAGCCTCCCGTTCCGGGGCTACACCTTC. The encoded protein is CASSLPFRGYTF. The chain recombines TRBV13 with TRBJ1-2, with unresolved D. The ends were cut back, 5 bases at V and 8 bases at J, with 12 bases in the middle. This CDR3 has 12 residues. CDR1 is PRHDT and CDR2 is FYEKMQ in the germline V gene (reference sequence).

V is TRBV9 and J is TRBJ1-4; unclear D gene. The germline V gene encodes CDR1 SGDLS and CDR2 YYNGEE. CDR3 size: 16 residues. The ends were cut back, 3 bases at V and 8 bases at J, with 20 bases in the middle. The CDR3 spells CASSASGGGWREKLFF. For the CDR3, the DNA is TGTGCCAGCAGCGCCTCGGGCGGAGGCTGGCGGGAAAAACTGTTTTTT. The whole variable domain, filled in from reference TRBV9 and TRBJ1-4, reads DSGVTQTPKHLITATGQRVTLRCSPRSGDLSVYWYQQSLDQGLQFLIQYYNGEERAKGNILERFSAQQFPDLHSELNLSSLELGDSALYFCASSASGGGWREKLFFGSGTQLSVL.

The V call is TRBV7-9, the J call TRBJ1-1; D gene uncertain. The CDR3 has 13 amino acids. Trimming pared 5 bases from V and 4 bases from J, leaving 11 bases between. The germline V gene has CDR1 SEHNR and CDR2 FQNEAQ (reference sequence). The CDR3 DNA is TGTGCCAGCAGCAGAGGCCCCGGCACTGAAGCTTTCTTT. It codes for CASSRGPGTEAFF.

The chain employs TRBV7-9 and TRBJ2-2, with TRBD2 matching over 9 bases. CDR3 length: 18 residues. In germline, CDR1 is SEHNR, CDR2 FQNEAQ (reference sequence). J gave up 0 bases and V 1 base, and 6 bases lay outside the gene matches. The CDR3 DNA reads TGTGCCAGCAGCTTAGAGCTAGCGGGAAGGGCGAACACCGGGGAGCTGTTTTTT. Translated, it gives CASSLELAGRANTGELFF.

This sequence joins TRBV28 and TRBJ1-2; 8 bases line up with TRBD1. The CDR3 loop spans 15 amino acids. After removal of 8 bases from V and 6 bases from J, the junction contained 14 bases not matched to a gene. The germline V gene has CDR1 MDHEN and CDR2 SYDVKM. CDR3 nucleotide sequence: TGTGCCAGCGGTGCAGGGGGCCGACGAATGGATGGCTACACCTTC. This codes for CASGAGGRRMDGYTF.

This clone was picked up one time. The chain employs TRBV19 and TRBJ1-2; possibly TRBD1 for D (6 bases). This CDR3 contains 14 residues. In germline, CDR1 is LNHDA, CDR2 SQIVND (reference sequence). V gave up 6 bases and J gave up 2 bases, with 13 bases separating them. Here the CDR3 DNA reads TGTGCCAGTAGGCCAGAAGGGGGAAACTATGGCTACACCTTC. Translating it yields CASRPEGGNYGYTF. Supplemented by reference TRBV19 and TRBJ1-2, the full variable domain reads DGGITQSPKYLFRKEGQNVTLSCEQNLNHDAMYWYRQDPGQGLRLIYYSQIVNDFQKGDIAEGYSVSREKKESFPLTVTSAQKNPTAFYLCASRPEGGNYGYTFGSGTRLTVV.

This CDR3 is CASSVSARGANYGYTF. DNA of the CDR3: TGTGCCAGCAGCGTATCGGCCCGGGGGGCTAACTATGGCTACACCTTC. The rearrangement joins TRBV9 to TRBJ1-2; a weak D match, TRBD1 (5 bases). The CDR3 loop spans 16 amino acids. Trimming cost V 1 base and J 0 bases, with 13 bases left between them. Per the germline V gene, CDR1 is SGDLS and CDR2 is YYNGEE.

J is TRBJ1-1 and V is TRBV19; TRBD1 might be the D (5 bases). Trimming cost V 5 bases and J 6 bases, with 16 bases left between them. Germline CDR1 is LNHDA and CDR2 is SQIVND (reference sequence). CDR3 length equals 14 residues. This chain's CDR3 is CASSEQGVRAEAFF. The CDR3 DNA follows: TGTGCCAGTAGTGAGCAGGGTGTTCGCGCTGAAGCTTTCTTT.

This chain links TRBV7-9 with TRBJ2-7, with TRBD2 identical over 7 bases. V dropped 5 bases and J dropped 4; count of bases not matched to a gene: 11. From germline, CDR1 is SEHNR and CDR2 FQNEAQ (reference sequence). The CDR3 covers 15 residues. The CDR3 bases are TGTGCCAGCAGCAGGGGCGGGAGCTACCTGTACGAGCAGTACTTC. Translated, it gives CASSRGGSYLYEQYF.